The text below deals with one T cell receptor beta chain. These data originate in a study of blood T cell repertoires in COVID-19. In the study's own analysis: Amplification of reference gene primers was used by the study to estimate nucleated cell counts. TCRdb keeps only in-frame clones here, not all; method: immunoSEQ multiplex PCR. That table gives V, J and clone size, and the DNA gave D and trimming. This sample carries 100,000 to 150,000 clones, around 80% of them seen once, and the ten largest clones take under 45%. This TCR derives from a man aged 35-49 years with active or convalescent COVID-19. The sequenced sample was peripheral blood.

The CDR3 DNA reads TGTGCCTGGGAATTAGGGGGCAGGTACACTGAAGCTTTCTTT. Translating it yields CAWELGGRYTEAFF. The V and J genes are TRBV30 and TRBJ1-1; 7 nucleotides match TRBD1. Trimming removed 5 bases from V and 3 bases from J; junction bases left unmatched: 9. The CDR3 extends over 14 amino acids. Per germline, CDR1 GTSNPN and CDR2 SVGIG (reference sequence).